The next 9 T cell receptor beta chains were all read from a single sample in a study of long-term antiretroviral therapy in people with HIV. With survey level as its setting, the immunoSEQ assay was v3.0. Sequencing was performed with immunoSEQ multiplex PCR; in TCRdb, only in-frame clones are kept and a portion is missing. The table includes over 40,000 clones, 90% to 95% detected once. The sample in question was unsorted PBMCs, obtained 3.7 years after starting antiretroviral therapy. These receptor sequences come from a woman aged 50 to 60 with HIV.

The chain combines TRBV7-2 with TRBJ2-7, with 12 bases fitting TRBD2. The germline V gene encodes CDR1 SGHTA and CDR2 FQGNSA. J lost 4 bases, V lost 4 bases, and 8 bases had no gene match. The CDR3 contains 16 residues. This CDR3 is CASSWTGTSGYYEQYF. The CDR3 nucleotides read TGTGCCAGCAGCTGGACCGGGACTAGCGGGTATTACGAGCAGTACTTC. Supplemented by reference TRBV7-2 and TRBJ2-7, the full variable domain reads GAGVSQSPSNKVTEKGKDVELRCDPISGHTALYWYRQSLGQGLEFLIYFQGNSAPDKSGLPSDRFSAERTGGSVSTLTIQRTQQEDSAVYLCASSWTGTSGYYEQYFGPGTRLTVT.

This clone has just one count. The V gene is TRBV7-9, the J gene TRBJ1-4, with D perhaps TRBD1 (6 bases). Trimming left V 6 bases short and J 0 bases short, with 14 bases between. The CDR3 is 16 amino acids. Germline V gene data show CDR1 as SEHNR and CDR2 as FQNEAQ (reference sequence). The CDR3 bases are TGTGCCAGCAGACCCGGCCAGGGGACAACTAATGAAAAACTGTTTTTT. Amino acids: CASRPGQGTTNEKLFF.

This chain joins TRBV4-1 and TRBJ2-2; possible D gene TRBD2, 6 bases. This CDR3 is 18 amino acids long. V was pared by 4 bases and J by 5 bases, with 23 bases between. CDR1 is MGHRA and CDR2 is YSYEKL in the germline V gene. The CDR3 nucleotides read TGCGCCAGCAGCCCCAACGTAGCTAGCGCTCTGGTGACCGGGGAGCTGTTTTTT. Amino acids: CASSPNVASALVTGELFF.

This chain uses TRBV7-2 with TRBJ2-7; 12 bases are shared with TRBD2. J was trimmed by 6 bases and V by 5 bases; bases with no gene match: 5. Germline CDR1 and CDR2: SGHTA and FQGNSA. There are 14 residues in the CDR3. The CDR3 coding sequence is TGTGCCAGCAGCGCGACTAGCGGGGGAGGCGAGCAGTACTTC. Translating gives CASSATSGGGEQYF.

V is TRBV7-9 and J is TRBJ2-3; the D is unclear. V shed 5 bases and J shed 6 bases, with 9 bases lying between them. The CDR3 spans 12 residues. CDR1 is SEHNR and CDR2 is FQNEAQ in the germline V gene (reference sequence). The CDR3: CASSARGDTQYF. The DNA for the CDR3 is TGTGCCAGCAGCGCGCGTGGGGATACGCAGTATTTT.

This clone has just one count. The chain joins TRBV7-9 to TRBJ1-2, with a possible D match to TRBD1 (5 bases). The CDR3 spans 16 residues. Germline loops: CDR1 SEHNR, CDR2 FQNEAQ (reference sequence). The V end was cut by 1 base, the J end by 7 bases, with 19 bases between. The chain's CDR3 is CASSLDFGGGLGGYTF. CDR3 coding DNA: TGTGCCAGCAGCTTAGATTTCGGGGGAGGTCTTGGTGGCTACACCTTC.

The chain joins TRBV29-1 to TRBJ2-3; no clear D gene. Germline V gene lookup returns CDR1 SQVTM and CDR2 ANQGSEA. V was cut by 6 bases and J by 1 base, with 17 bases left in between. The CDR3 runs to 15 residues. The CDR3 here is CSVSLVGVGTDTQYF. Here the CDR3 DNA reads TGCAGCGTGTCATTGGTCGGCGTTGGCACAGATACGCAGTATTTT.

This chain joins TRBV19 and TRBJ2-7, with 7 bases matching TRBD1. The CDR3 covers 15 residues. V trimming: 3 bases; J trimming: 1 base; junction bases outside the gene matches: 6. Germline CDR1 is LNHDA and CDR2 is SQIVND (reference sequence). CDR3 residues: CASSMPHRGSYEQYF. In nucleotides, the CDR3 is TGTGCCAGTAGTATGCCCCACAGGGGATCCTACGAGCAGTACTTC.

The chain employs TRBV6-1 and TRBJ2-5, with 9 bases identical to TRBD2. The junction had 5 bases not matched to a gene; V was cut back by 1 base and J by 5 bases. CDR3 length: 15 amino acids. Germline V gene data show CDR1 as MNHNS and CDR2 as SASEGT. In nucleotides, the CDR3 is TGTGCCAGCAGTGAAGGCGGGGGGGGCGGGGAGACCCAGTACTTC. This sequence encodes CASSEGGGGGETQYF.